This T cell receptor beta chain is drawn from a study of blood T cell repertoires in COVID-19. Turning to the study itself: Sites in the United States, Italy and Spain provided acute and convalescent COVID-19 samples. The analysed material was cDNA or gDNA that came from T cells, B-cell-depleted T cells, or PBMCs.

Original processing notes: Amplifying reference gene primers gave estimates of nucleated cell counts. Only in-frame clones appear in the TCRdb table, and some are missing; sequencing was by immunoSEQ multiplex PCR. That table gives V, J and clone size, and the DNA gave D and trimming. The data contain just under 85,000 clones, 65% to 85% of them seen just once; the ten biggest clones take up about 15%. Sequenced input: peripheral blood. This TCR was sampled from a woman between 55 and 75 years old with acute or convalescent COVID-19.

CDR3 loop: CAISGGQGGSDTQYF. Here the CDR3 DNA reads TGTGCCATCAGTGGGGGACAGGGTGGGTCAGATACGCAGTATTTT. The rearrangement joins TRBV10-3 to TRBJ2-3, with TRBD1 matching over 9 bases. Germline-derived CDR1 and CDR2 are ENHRY and SYGVKD. V gave up 4 bases and J gave up 4 bases; unmatched junction bases: 6. This CDR3 is 15 amino acids long.